This T cell receptor beta chain appears in the sequencing data of a study of blood T cell repertoires in COVID-19. Study summary: Specimens from acute and convalescent COVID-19 originated in the United States, Italy and Spain. Nucleic acid was either cDNA or gDNA, and it came from T cells, B-cell-depleted T cells, or PBMCs.

CDR3 length: 15 amino acids. Germline assignment: CDR1 SEHNR and CDR2 FQNEAQ (reference sequence). Trimming stripped 5 bases from V and 0 bases from J, with 13 bases between. Per the authors' pipeline: Counts of nucleated cells, estimated from reference gene primer amplification, were obtained. Assay: immunoSEQ multiplex PCR; the TCRdb copy retains only in-frame clones and omits some. The DNA gave D and trimming, while V, J and clone size come from that table. The data hold roughly 56,000 clones, with roughly 92% observed a single time. Sample: peripheral blood. The sequence derives from a man over 45 with active COVID-19. The genes are TRBV7-9 and TRBJ1-1, with D tentatively TRBD1 (6 bases). CDR3 nucleotide sequence: TGTGCCAGCAGCCGGCGGGGGCGCATGAACACTGAAGCTTTCTTT. Amino acid sequence: CASSRRGRMNTEAFF.